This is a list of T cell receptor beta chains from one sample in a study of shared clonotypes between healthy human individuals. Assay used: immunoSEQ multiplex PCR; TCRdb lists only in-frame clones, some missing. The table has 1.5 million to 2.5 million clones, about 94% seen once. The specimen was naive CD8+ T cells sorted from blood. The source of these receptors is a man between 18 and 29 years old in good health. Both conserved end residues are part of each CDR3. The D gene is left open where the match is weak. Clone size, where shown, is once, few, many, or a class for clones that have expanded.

CASSLVGTGVSGANVLTF	TGCGCCAGCAGCTTGGTGGGGACAGGCGTATCTGGGGCCAACGTCCTGACTTTC	TRBD1	TRBV5-1	TRBJ2-6	once
CASSDLPQENTEAFF	TGTGCCAGCAGTGACTTGCCGCAGGAGAACACTGAAGCTTTCTTT	.	TRBV2	TRBJ1-1	.
CASSLLQGAGVNYGYTF	TGTGCCAGCAGCTTATTACAAGGGGCCGGGGTGAACTATGGCTACACCTTC	.	TRBV7-2	TRBJ1-2	.
CASSQGRDVEKDTEAFF	TGCGCCAGCAGCCAGGGCAGGGACGTAGAAAAAGACACTGAAGCTTTCTTT	.	TRBV4-3	TRBJ1-1	.
CAISEERGVYEQYF	TGTGCCATCAGTGAGGAGCGGGGGGTCTACGAGCAGTACTTC	TRBD2	TRBV10-3	TRBJ2-7	.
CASSYGWTEAFF	TGTGCCAGCAGCTACGGATGGACTGAAGCTTTCTTT	.	TRBV7-9	TRBJ1-1	.
CASMGREVEAFF	TGTGCCAGCATGGGACGGGAGGTTGAAGCTTTCTTT	.	TRBV2	TRBJ1-1	once
CASSLTGGWETQYF	TGTGCCAGCAGCCTGACAGGTGGCTGGGAGACCCAGTACTTC	.	TRBV9	TRBJ2-5	.
CASSEDGAALDEQFF	TGTGCCAGCAGTGAAGACGGGGCTGCCTTAGATGAGCAGTTCTTC	.	TRBV2	TRBJ2-1	.
CASSVDGNSGNTIYF	TGTGCCAGCAGCGTAGACGGTAACTCTGGAAACACCATATATTTT	.	TRBV9	TRBJ1-3	.
CASNTPSYNEQFF	TGTGCCAGCAACACCCCATCCTACAATGAGCAGTTCTTC	.	TRBV2	TRBJ2-1	.
CASSLVTGGETQYF	TGTGCCAGCAGCTTAGTTACGGGCGGAGAGACCCAGTACTTC	.	TRBV11-2	TRBJ2-5	few
CASSDGSPRQYF	TGTGCCAGCAGTGACGGGTCTCCAAGGCAGTATTTT	.	TRBV25-1	TRBJ2-3	.
CASSGSWSNEQFF	TGCGCCAGCAGCGGAAGCTGGAGCAATGAGCAGTTCTTC	.	TRBV5-1	TRBJ2-1	.
CASRATRVGENNQPQHF	TGTGCCAGCAGGGCCACCAGGGTTGGGGAAAACAATCAGCCCCAGCATTTT	.	TRBV28	TRBJ1-5	.
CSVALGGTAAYEQYF	TGCAGCGTAGCGTTGGGCGGGACGGCCGCATACGAGCAGTACTTC	.	TRBV29-1	TRBJ2-7	once
CASSITGGQTQYF	TGTGCCAGCAGCATCACGGGGGGACAGACCCAGTACTTC	TRBD2	TRBV13	TRBJ2-5	.
CASSLGAGVTYEQYF	TGTGCCAGCAGCTTGGGGGCAGGGGTGACGTACGAGCAGTACTTC	.	TRBV5-4	TRBJ2-7	.
CASSFQGYEQYF	TGCGCCAGCAGCTTCCAGGGCTACGAGCAGTACTTC	.	TRBV5-1	TRBJ2-7	.
CASSLFLAGGMETQYF	TGTGCCAGCAGCTTATTCCTAGCGGGTGGTATGGAGACCCAGTACTTC	TRBD2	TRBV7-9	TRBJ2-5	.
CASSPGQGLYTGELFF	TGTGCCAGCTCACCGGGACAGGGGTTGTACACCGGGGAGCTGTTTTTT	TRBD1	TRBV18	TRBJ2-2	.
CASSPREKKVEDTQYF	TGTGCCAGCAGCCCCCGGGAAAAAAAGGTGGAAGATACGCAGTATTTT	.	TRBV7-9	TRBJ2-3	.
CASSAIWDRYYGYTF	TGTGCCAGCAGTGCAATTTGGGACCGCTACTATGGCTACACCTTC	.	TRBV27	TRBJ1-2	.
CASSIVGGDEQFF	TGTGCCAGTAGTATAGTCGGCGGGGATGAGCAGTTCTTC	.	TRBV19	TRBJ2-1	.
CASSCYRGGETQYF	TGTGCCAGCAGCTGCTACAGGGGGGGAGAGACCCAGTACTTC	.	TRBV5-6	TRBJ2-5	.
CASSPRQGANYGYTF	TGCGCCAGCAGCCCACGACAGGGGGCTAACTATGGCTACACCTTC	TRBD1	TRBV4-1	TRBJ1-2	.
CASSLTGGFGPYEQYF	TGTGCCAGCAGTTTGACAGGGGGGTTCGGGCCTTACGAGCAGTACTTC	TRBD1	TRBV27	TRBJ2-7	many
CASSLAQGVINEQYF	TGCGCCAGCAGCTTAGCGCAGGGGGTGATAAACGAGCAGTACTTC	TRBD1	TRBV5-1	TRBJ2-7	.
CASTASVGVYEQYF	TGCGCCAGCACCGCGTCAGTCGGGGTTTACGAGCAGTACTTC	.	TRBV4-1	TRBJ2-7	.
CASRKRVGETQYF	TGTGCCAGCAGAAAAAGGGTAGGTGAGACCCAGTACTTC	.	TRBV21-1	TRBJ2-5	.
CASSAYRGSTDTQYF	TGTGCCAGCAGTGCCTACAGGGGAAGCACAGATACGCAGTATTTT	TRBD1	TRBV6-1	TRBJ2-3	.
CASSHPKMAGGPETQYF	TGTGCCAGCAGCCACCCTAAGATGGCGGGGGGGCCTGAGACCCAGTACTTC	TRBD2	TRBV4-2	TRBJ2-5	.
CASSVRGTGLNTEAFF	TGTGCCAGCAGCGTAAGGGGGACAGGGCTCAACACTGAAGCTTTCTTT	TRBD1	TRBV9	TRBJ1-1	.
CASRGGGPLEQYF	TGTGCCAGCAGGGGCGGGGGGCCGTTGGAGCAGTACTTC	TRBD2	TRBV6-1	TRBJ2-7	.